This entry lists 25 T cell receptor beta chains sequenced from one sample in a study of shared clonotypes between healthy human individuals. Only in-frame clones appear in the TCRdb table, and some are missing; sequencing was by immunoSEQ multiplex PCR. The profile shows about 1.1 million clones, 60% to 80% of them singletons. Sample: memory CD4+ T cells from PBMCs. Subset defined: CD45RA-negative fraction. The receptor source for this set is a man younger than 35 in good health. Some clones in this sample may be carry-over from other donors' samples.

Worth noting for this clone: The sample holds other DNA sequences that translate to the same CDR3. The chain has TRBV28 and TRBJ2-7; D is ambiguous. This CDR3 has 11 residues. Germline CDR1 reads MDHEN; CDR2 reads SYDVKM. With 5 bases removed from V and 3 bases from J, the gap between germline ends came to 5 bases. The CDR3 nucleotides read TGTGCCAGCAGTCCCTTCTACGAGCAGTACTTC. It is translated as CASSPFYEQYF.

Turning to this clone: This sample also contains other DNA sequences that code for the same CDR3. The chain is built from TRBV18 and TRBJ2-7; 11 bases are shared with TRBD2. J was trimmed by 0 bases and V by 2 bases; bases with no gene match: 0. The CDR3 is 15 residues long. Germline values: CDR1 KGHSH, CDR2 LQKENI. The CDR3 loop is CASSPGTSGSYEQYF. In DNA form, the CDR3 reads TGTGCCAGCTCACCAGGGACTAGCGGCTCCTACGAGCAGTACTTC.

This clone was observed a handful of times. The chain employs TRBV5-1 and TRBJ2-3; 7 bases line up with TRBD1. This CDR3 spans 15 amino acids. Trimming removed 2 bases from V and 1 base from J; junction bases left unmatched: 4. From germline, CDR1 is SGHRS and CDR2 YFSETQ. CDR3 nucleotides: TGCGCCAGCAGCTTACCCGGGACAGGCACAGATACGCAGTATTTT. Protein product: CASSLPGTGTDTQYF.

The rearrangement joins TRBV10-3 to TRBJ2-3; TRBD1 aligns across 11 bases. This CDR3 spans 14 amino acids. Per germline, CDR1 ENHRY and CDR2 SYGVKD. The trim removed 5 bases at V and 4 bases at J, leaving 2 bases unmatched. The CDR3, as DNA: TGTGCCATCAGTCCGGGACAGGGGGCAGATACGCAGTATTTT. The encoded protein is CAISPGQGADTQYF.

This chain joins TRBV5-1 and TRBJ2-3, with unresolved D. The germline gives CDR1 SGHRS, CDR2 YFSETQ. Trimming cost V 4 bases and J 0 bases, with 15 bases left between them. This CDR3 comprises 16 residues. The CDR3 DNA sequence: TGCGCCAGCAGCCCCGCCTCTTTTCCTAGCACAGATACGCAGTATTTT. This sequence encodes CASSPASFPSTDTQYF. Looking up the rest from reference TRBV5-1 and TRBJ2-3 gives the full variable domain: KAGVTQTPRYLIKTRGQQVTLSCSPISGHRSVSWYQQTPGQGLQFLFEYFSETQRNKGNFPGRFSGRQFSNSRSEMNVSTLELGDSALYLCASSPASFPSTDTQYFGPGTRLTVL.

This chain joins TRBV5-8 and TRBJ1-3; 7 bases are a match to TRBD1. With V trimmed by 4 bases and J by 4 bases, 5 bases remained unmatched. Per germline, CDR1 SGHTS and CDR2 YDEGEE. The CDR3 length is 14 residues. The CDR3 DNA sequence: TGTGCCAGCAGCAGGGGACAGACAGGAAACACCATATATTTT. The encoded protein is CASSRGQTGNTIYF.

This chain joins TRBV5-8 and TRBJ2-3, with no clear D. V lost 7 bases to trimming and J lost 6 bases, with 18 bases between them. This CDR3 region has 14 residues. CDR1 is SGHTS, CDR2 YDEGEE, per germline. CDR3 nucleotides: TGTGCCAGCGCTGGACGGTCGGAAAAGGATACGCAGTATTTT. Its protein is CASAGRSEKDTQYF.

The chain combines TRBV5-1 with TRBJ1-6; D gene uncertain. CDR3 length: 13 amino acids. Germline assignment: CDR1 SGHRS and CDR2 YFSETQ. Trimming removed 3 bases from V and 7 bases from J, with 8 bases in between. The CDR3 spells CASSSGGNSPLHF. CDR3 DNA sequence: TGCGCCAGCAGCTCTGGTGGGAATTCACCCCTCCACTTT.

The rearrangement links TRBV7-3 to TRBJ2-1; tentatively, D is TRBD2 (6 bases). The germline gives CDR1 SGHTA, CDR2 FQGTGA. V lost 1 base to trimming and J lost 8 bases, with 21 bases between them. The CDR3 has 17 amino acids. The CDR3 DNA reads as TGTGCCAGCAGCTTAAGGATTGGGCCCCGGGGGTCCGATGAGCAGTTCTTC. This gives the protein CASSLRIGPRGSDEQFF.

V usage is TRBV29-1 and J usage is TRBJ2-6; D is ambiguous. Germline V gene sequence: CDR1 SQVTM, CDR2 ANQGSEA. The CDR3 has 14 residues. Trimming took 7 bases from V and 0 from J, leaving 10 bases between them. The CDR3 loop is CSAFPDSGANVLTF. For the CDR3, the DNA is TGCAGCGCTTTCCCCGACTCTGGGGCCAACGTCCTGACTTTC.

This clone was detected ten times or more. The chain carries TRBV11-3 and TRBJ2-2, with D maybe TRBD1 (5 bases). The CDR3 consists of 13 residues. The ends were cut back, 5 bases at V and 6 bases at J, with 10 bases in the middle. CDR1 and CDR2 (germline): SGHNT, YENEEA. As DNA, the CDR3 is TGTGCCAGCAGCCAGTGGGGCGCCGGGGAGCTGTTTTTT. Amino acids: CASSQWGAGELFF. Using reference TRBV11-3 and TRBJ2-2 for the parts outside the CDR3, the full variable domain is EAGVVQSPRYKIIEKKQPVAFWCNPISGHNTLYWYLQNLGQGPELLIRYENEEAVDDSQLPKDRFSAERLKGVDSTLKIQPAELGDSAVYLCASSQWGAGELFFGEGSRLTVL.

The CDR3 loop is CSVEGKGRNYGYTF. CDR3 DNA sequence: TGCAGCGTCGAGGGTAAGGGCCGTAACTATGGCTACACCTTC. The chain carries TRBV29-1 and TRBJ1-2, with D unresolved. Germline CDR1 reads SQVTM; CDR2 reads ANQGSEA. V gave up 6 bases and J gave up 1 base, with 15 bases separating them. This CDR3 contains 14 residues.

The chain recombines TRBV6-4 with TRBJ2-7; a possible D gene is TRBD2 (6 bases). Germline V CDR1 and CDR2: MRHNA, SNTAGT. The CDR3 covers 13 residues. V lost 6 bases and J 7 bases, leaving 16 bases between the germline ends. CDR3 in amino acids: CASSRLPGGEQYF. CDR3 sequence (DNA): TGTGCCAGCAGCCGCCTGCCTGGGGGGGAGCAGTACTTC.

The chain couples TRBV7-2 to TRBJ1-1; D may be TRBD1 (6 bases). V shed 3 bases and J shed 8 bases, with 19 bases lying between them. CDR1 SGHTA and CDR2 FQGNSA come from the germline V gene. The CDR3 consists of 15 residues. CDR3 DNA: TGTGCCAGCAGCTTTACGACGAATGGGGGCGGGGAAGCTTTCTTT. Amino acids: CASSFTTNGGGEAFF.

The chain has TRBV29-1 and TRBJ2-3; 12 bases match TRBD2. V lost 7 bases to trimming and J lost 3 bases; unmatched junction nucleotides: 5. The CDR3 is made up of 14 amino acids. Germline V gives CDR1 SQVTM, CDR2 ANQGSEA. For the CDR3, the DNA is TGCAGCGGGCGGACTAGCGGGATGACAGATACGCAGTATTTT. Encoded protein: CSGRTSGMTDTQYF.

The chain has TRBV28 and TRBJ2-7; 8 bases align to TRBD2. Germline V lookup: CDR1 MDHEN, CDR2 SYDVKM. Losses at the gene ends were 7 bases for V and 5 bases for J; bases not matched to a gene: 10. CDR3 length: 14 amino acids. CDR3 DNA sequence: TGTGCCAGCACCGCGGGGGGAAGAAGCGACGAGCAGTACTTC. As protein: CASTAGGRSDEQYF.

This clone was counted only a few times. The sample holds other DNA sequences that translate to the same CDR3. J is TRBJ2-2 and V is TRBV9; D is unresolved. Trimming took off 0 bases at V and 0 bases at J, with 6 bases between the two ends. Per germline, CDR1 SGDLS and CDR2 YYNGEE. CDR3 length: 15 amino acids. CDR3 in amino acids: CASSVGLANTGELFF. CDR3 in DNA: TGTGCCAGCAGCGTAGGGCTAGCGAACACCGGGGAGCTGTTTTTT. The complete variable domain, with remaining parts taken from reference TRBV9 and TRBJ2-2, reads DSGVTQTPKHLITATGQRVTLRCSPRSGDLSVYWYQQSLDQGLQFLIQYYNGEERAKGNILERFSAQQFPDLHSELNLSSLELGDSALYFCASSVGLANTGELFFGEGSRLTVL.

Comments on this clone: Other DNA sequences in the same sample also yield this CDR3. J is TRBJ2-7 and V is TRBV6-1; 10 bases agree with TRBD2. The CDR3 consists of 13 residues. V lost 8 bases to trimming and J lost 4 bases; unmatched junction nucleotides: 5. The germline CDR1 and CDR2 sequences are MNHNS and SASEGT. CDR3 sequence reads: CASRTSGSYEQYF. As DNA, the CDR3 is TGTGCCAGCCGGACTAGCGGCTCTTACGAGCAGTACTTC.

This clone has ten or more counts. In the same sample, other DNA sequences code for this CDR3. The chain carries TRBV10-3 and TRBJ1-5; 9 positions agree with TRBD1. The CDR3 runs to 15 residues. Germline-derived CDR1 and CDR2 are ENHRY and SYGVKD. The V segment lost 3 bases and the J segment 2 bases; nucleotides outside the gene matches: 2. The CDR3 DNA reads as TGTGCCATCAGTGACCGGACAGGGGGCAATCAGCCCCAGCATTTT. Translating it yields CAISDRTGGNQPQHF.

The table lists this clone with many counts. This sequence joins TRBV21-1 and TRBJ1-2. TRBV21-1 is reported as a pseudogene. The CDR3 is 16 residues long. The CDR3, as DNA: TGTGCCAGCAGCAAAGAAGCCAGAGGACCGACCTACGGCTACACCTTC. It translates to CASSKEARGPTYGYTF.

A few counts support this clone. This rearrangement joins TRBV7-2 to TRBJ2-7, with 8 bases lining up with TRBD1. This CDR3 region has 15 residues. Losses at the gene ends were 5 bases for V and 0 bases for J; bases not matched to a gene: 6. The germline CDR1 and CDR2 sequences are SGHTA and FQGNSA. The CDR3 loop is CASSLHRGSSYEQYF. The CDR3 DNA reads TGTGCCAGCAGCCTACACAGGGGGAGCTCCTACGAGCAGTACTTC.

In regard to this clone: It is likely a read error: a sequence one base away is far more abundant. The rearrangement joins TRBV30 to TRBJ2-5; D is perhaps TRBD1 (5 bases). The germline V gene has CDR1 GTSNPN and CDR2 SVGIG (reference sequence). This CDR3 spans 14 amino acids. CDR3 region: CAWSRQIYQEAQYF. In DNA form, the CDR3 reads TGTGCCTGGAGCCGACAGATCTACCAAGAGGCCCAGTACTTC.

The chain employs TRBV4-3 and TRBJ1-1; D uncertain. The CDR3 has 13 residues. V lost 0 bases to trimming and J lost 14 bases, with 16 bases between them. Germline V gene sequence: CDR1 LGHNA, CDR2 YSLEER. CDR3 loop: CASSQEGFSLAFF. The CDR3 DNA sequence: TGCGCCAGCAGCCAAGAGGGGTTCTCTTTGGCCTTCTTT.

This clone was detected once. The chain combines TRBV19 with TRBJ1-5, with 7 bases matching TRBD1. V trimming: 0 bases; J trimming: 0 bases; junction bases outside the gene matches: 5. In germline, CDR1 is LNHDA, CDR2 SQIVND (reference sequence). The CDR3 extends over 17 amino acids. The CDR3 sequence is CASSIDRTGYSNQPQHF. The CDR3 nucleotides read TGTGCCAGTAGTATAGACCGGACAGGCTATAGCAATCAGCCCCAGCATTTT.

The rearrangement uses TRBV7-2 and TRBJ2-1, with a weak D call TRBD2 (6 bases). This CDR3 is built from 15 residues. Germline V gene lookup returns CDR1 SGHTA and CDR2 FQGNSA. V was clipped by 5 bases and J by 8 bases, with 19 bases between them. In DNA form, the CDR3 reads TGTGCCAGCAGCGCAGCCGGGCCGGGGGTCGATGAGCAGTTCTTC. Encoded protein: CASSAAGPGVDEQFF.